The clone carrying this T cell receptor (beta chain) was seen a single time. V gave up 8 bases and J gave up 0 bases, with 11 bases separating them. This CDR3 is 13 amino acids long. Germline V CDR1 and CDR2: PRHDT, FYEKMQ (reference sequence). Survey-level immunoSEQ sequencing profiled the TCR beta repertoire. Measured with immunoSEQ multiplex PCR; TCRdb has only the in-frame clones, and not every one. The sample lists roughly 68,000 clones; around 95% were seen once. The chain carries TRBV13 and TRBJ2-7; no definite D call. The material sequenced was PBMCs. The clonotype originates from a man aged 35 to 55 with rheumatoid arthritis. The CDR3 DNA is TGTGCCAGCGGGCTGATCAGCTCCTACGAGCAGTACTTC. It encodes CASGLISSYEQYF.